The rows below give T cell receptor beta chains drawn from one sample of a study of Graves' ophthalmopathy and Graves' hyperthyroidism. TCRdb called the multiplex PCR reads again in MiXCR, with one record for every CDR3 protein. The data contain approximately 700,000 distinct CDR3 sequences, around 40% of them singletons. The specimen was peripheral blood. These receptor sequences come from an adult man with Graves' ophthalmopathy. The CDR3 runs from the conserved cysteine through the conserved F or W.

cdr3_aa v_call
CASSISGRGNTGELFF TRBV19
CASSGEGVNYGYTF TRBV9
CATSSETETWGTEAFF TRBV15
CASSVGQSGSTYEQYF TRBV9
CSARRGGNEQFF TRBV20-1
CASRLKTGPNTEAFF TRBV25-1
CASSLAYGNNYGYTF TRBV7-9
CASSVPPTGPDEKLFF TRBV7-8
CASSWGGRVNTEAFF TRBV6-5
CASRGDREYYGYTF TRBV19
CASSFPDRAYEQYF TRBV7-9
CASSQGPAGGSGNTIYF TRBV14
CASSPYSPGQRYGYTF TRBV2
CASGSEGGELFF TRBV11-3
CSVEGTGGNSPLHF TRBV29-1
CASSFSGQGLMPGNTIYF TRBV5-1
CASSYGVRNTIYF TRBV2
CASRVGEGGEAFF TRBV2
CASSSPYGRNYEQYF TRBV28
CAWSVGAASKRTEAFF TRBV19
CASSYSTDHYGYTF TRBV6-5
CASRSSGHNTIYF TRBV25-1
CASRLGGYGYTF TRBV28
CASSRSPTGQTEAFF TRBV19
CASSIPGYSNQPQHF TRBV19
CASRPLSSGNTIYF TRBV5-8
CASSIQGAYQPQHF TRBV19
CSARDPLGPRGLNEQYF TRBV20-1
CASNPVMGNTEAFF TRBV28
CASSFRASGNYEQYF TRBV7-9
CSAQKSGGQPQHF TRBV20-1
CASSPSGGVNTEAFF TRBV18
CASSYSGVRTEAFF TRBV25-1
CASRDSLGGRSPLHF TRBV25-1
CASSPIGDGSPLHF TRBV7-8
CASRLGQNTGELFF TRBV7-6
CASSLGAGYAYEQYF TRBV7-9
CASQGRGQETQYF TRBV10-2
CASSFGGQINYGYTF TRBV7-2
CASSFRAVSSYEQYF TRBV12-3/TRBV12-4
CASSSDSLYEQYF TRBV5-4
CASSPFGNTEAFF TRBV7-9
CSARWDRVVYTF TRBV20-1
CASKTGGSSYGYTF TRBV19
CASSAYGTANYGYTF TRBV3-1
CASSYLTGMNTEAFF TRBV6-5
CASSPLEGPYGYTF TRBV7-9
CATSDFSGQETQYF TRBV24-1
CATSRGGGRRETQYF TRBV15
CASRGGDRGFRGNQPQHF TRBV19
CASSEAGTGGNTIYF TRBV2
CASSRDSNEKLFF TRBV7-9
CASSDLGQGLTYEQYF TRBV10-1
CATSRDGVSPLHF TRBV15
CATSGAGWTDTQYF TRBV24-1